The 5 T cell receptor beta chains reported below all come from one sample, sequenced in a study of CD8 T cells in Susac syndrome. The authors reverse transcribed roughly 0.5 to 1 ug RNA with random hexamers. TCRdb itself ran the immunoSEQ multiplex PCR reads through MiXCR, one entry per CDR3 protein. Among some 160,000 distinct CDR3 sequences listed, 85% to 95% were seen once. The sample comprised CD8+ T cells from PBMCs. Receptor source: a human donor with multiple sclerosis.

The gene calls are TRBV27 and TRBJ1-1; possible D gene TRBD1, 6 bases. The ends were cut back, 2 bases at V and 3 bases at J, with 16 bases in the middle. Looked up from germline, CDR1 is MNHEY and CDR2 is SMNVEV (reference sequence). The CDR3 extends over 16 amino acids. The CDR3 loop is CASSLGWGHLHTEAFF. For the CDR3, the DNA is TGTGCCAGCAGTTTAGGTTGGGGGCATTTGCACACTGAAGCTTTCTTT.

This chain connects TRBV2 to TRBJ2-7; D could derive from TRBD1 or TRBD2 (5 bases each). CDR3 length: 10 amino acids. Between the trimmed V and J ends, which lost 6 bases and 5 bases, there was a span of 5 bases. The V gene's germline CDR1 is SNHLY and CDR2 FYNNEI. The chain's CDR3 is CASRGHEQYF. As DNA, the CDR3 is TGTGCCAGCAGGGGACACGAGCAGTACTTC.

This chain links TRBV20-1 with TRBJ2-3, with 14 nucleotides matching TRBD2. Germline V gene sequence: CDR1 DFQATT, CDR2 SNEGSKA (reference sequence). V lost 5 bases and J lost 3; bases outside the gene matches: 7. The CDR3 is 16 amino acids. CDR3 bases: TGCAGTGCTCATGGGACTAGCGGGAGACGAACAGATACGCAGTATTTT. Translation: CSAHGTSGRRTDTQYF.

This rearrangement joins TRBV5-6 to TRBJ2-1; 12 bases match TRBD2. Germline CDR1 reads SGHDT; CDR2 reads YYEEEE. CDR3 size: 17 residues. Unmatched junction bases numbered 5, after V lost 0 bases and J lost 4 bases. CDR3 region: CASSLATSGGRYNEQFF. In nucleotides, the CDR3 is TGTGCCAGCAGCTTGGCGACTAGCGGGGGCCGGTACAATGAGCAGTTCTTC.

The chain combines TRBV20-1 with TRBJ1-1; D is ambiguous. From germline, CDR1 is DFQATT and CDR2 SNEGSKA (reference sequence). Deletions cut 5 bases from V and 8 bases from J, with 12 bases between. There are 11 residues in the CDR3. The CDR3 sequence: CSAATRVEAFF. In DNA, the CDR3 is TGCAGTGCTGCGACCCGGGTCGAAGCTTTCTTT.